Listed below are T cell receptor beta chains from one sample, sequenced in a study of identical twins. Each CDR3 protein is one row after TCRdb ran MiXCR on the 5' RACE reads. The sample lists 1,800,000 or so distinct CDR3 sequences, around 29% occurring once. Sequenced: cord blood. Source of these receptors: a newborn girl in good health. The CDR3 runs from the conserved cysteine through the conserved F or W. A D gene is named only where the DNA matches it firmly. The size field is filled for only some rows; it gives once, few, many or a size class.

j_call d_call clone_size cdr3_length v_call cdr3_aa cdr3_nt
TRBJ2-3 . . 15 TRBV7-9 CASSPSGRITDTQYF TGTGCCAGCAGCCCGTCGGGGCGAATCACAGATACGCAGTATTTT
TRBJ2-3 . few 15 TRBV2 CASSLLSVSTDTQYF TGTGCCAGCAGCCTCTTGAGCGTTAGCACAGATACGCAGTATTTT
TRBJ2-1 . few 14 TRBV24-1 CATSDPTGNNEQFF TGTGCCACCAGTGACCCGACAGGTAACAATGAGCAGTTCTTC
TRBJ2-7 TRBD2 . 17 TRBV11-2 CASSLDLFSGRINEQYF TGTGCCAGCAGCTTAGATTTATTTAGCGGGAGGATCAATGAGCAGTACTTC
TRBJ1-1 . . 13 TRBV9 CASSPWGGTEAFF TGTGCCAGCAGCCCCTGGGGGGGCACTGAAGCTTTCTTT
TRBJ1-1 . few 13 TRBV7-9 CASSLRGSSEAFF TGTGCCAGCAGCTTAAGGGGATCATCAGAAGCTTTCTTT
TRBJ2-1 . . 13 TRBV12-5 CASGLGGVGEQFF TGTGCTAGTGGTTTGGGGGGAGTGGGTGAGCAGTTCTTC
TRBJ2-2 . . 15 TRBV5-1 CASSLWDTNTGELFF TGCGCCAGCAGCCTATGGGACACCAACACCGGGGAGCTGTTTTTT
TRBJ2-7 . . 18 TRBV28 CASSLTRPQGEGSYEQYF TGTGCCAGCAGCCTCACGCGGCCCCAGGGAGAGGGATCCTACGAGCAGTACTTC
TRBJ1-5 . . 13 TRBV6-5 CASSYGQGQPQHF TGTGCCAGCAGTTACGGGCAGGGTCAGCCCCAGCATTTT
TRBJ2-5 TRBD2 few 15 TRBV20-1 CSARGLAAYQETQYF TGCAGTGCTAGAGGGCTAGCGGCGTACCAAGAGACCCAGTACTTC
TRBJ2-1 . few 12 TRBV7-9 CASSLAGGLQFF TGTGCCAGCAGCTTAGCTGGAGGGTTGCAGTTCTTC
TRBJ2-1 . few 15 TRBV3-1 CASSQNTEVGSEQFF TGTGCCAGCAGCCAAAATACTGAGGTTGGTAGTGAGCAGTTCTTC
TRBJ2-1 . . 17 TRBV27 CASSLTVAESSYNEQFF TGTGCCAGCAGTTTAACCGTAGCCGAGAGCTCCTACAATGAGCAGTTCTTC
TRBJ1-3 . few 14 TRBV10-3 CAISETEYGNTIYF TGTGCCATCAGTGAGACGGAGTATGGGAACACCATATATTTT
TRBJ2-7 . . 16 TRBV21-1 CASSERPGTNTYEQYF TGTGCCAGCAGCGAACGTCCCGGGACAAACACCTACGAGCAGTACTTC
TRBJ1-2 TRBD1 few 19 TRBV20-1 CSARASFLQGAKFNYGYTF TGCAGTGCTAGAGCGAGTTTCCTACAGGGGGCCAAGTTTAACTATGGCTACACCTTC
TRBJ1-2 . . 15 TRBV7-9 CASSHPTPTNYGYTF TGTGCCAGCAGCCACCCGACACCGACTAACTATGGCTACACCTTC
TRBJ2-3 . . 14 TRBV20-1 CSANRPDRTDAQYF TGCAGTGCCAACCGCCCCGACCGCACAGATGCGCAGTATTTT
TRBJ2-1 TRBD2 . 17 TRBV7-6 CASSSYGTSGANNEQFF TGTGCCAGCAGCTCATACGGGACTAGCGGGGCCAACAATGAGCAGTTCTTC
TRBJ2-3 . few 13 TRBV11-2 CASSQRRVDTQYF TGTGCCAGCAGCCAAAGAAGGGTAGATACGCAGTATTTT
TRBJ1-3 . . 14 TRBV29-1 CSACVTLSGNTIYF TGCAGCGCGTGCGTGACACTCTCTGGAAACACCATATATTTT
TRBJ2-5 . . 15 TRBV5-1 CASNGGTRSYNEQYF TGCGCCAGCAATGGCGGGACCAGGTCCTACAATGAGCAGTACTTC
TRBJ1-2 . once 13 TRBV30 CAWSVLGRDGYTF TGTGCCTGGAGTGTCCTAGGGAGAGATGGCTACACCTTC
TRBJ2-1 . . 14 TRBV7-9 CASSPTWDYNEQFF TGTGCCAGCAGCCCAACATGGGACTACAATGAGCAGTTCTTC
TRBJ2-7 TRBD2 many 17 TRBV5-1 CASSLGPSGLTSYEQYF TGCGCCAGCAGCTTGGGACCTAGCGGGTTAACATCCTACGAGCAGTACTTC
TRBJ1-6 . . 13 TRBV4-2 CASSRGAGSPLHF TGTGCCAGCAGCCGGGGGGCAGGTTCACCCCTCCACTTT
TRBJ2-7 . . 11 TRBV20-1 CSVRASSEQYF TGCAGTGTCCGGGCTAGCTCCGAGCAGTACTTC
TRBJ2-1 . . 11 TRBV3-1 CASSLGLTQFF TGTGCCAGCAGCCTGGGACTCACGCAGTTCTTC
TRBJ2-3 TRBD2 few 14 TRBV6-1 CASRAGTSVVTQYF TGTGCCAGCAGGGCCGGGACTAGCGTTGTTACGCAGTATTTT
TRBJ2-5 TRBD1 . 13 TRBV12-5 CASGDSQGHEQYF TGTGCTAGTGGCGATTCACAGGGGCATGAGCAGTACTTC
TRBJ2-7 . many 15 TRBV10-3 CAISGTTIHLYEQYF TGTGCCATCAGCGGAACCACAATTCATCTCTACGAGCAGTACTTC